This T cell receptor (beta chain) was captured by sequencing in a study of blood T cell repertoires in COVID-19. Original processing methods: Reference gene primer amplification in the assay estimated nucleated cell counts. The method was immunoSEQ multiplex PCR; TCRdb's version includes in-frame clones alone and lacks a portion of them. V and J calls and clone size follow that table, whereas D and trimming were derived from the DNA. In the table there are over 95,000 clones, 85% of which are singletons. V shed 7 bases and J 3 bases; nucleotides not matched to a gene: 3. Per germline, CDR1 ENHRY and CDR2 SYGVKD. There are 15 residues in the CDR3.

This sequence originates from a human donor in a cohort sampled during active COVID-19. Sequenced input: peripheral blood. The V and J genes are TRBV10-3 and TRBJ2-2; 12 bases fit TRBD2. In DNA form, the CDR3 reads TGTGCCATCAACCGACTAGCGGGGGACACCGGGGAGCTGTTTTTT. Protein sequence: CAINRLAGDTGELFF.